A selection of T cell receptor beta chains follows, all from one sample in a study of blood T cell repertoires in COVID-19. Only in-frame clones appear in the TCRdb table, and some are missing; sequencing was by immunoSEQ multiplex PCR. The repertoire holds approximately 250,000 clones, with about 80% as singletons. Sequenced material: PBMCs or T cells enriched from blood (not recorded which). Every receptor here comes from a man aged 35-49 years who had recovered from COVID-19. CDR3s include the opening cysteine and the closing phenylalanine or tryptophan. The order of the fields is V gene, D gene, J gene, clone size, CDR3 DNA, CDR3 protein. D genes are given only for firm matches. Clone size is given for some rows only: seen once, a few or many times, or a class if the clone is expanded.

TRBV5-1	.	TRBJ2-2	.	TGCGCCAGCAGCTTGGCTGGGGCCCCAAACACCGGGGAGCTGTTTTTT	CASSLAGAPNTGELFF
TRBV18	TRBD1	TRBJ1-3	.	TGTGCCAGCTCACCAGGGACAGCAGGAAACACCATATATTTT	CASSPGTAGNTIYF
TRBV10-1	TRBD1	TRBJ1-1	once	TGCGCCAGCAGTCCTGACAGGGCGAACACTGAAGCTTTCTTT	CASSPDRANTEAFF
TRBV7-9	.	TRBJ1-2	.	TGTGCCAGCAGCTTAGGGGGGAGGGAAGGTGGCTATGGCTACACCTTC	CASSLGGREGGYGYTF
TRBV27	TRBD2	TRBJ2-5	.	TGTGCCAGCAGTTTCCGCGGGAGTCCCGGCGAGACCCAGTACTTC	CASSFRGSPGETQYF
TRBV7-2	TRBD1	TRBJ1-3	few	TGTGCCAGCAGCTTAGCCCCGACAGGGAATACCATATATTTT	CASSLAPTGNTIYF
TRBV7-9	TRBD2	TRBJ2-3	.	TGTGCCAGCAGCTTAGGACTAGCGGGAACGGATACGCAGTATTTT	CASSLGLAGTDTQYF
TRBV19	.	TRBJ1-5	.	TGTGCCAGTATGCCGGGAGTGGGCAATCAGCCCCAGCATTTT	CASMPGVGNQPQHF
TRBV18	TRBD1	TRBJ2-7	.	TGTGCCAGCTCCCCCGGGACAGACTACGAGCAGTACTTC	CASSPGTDYEQYF
TRBV2	TRBD2	TRBJ2-2	.	TGTGCCAGCTCCCTAGCGGGGGGGAGGACCGGGGAGCTGTTTTTT	CASSLAGGRTGELFF
TRBV5-1	.	TRBJ2-5	.	TGCGCCAGCAGCTTGGGTGGCAGGCTCTCCCAAGAGACCCAGTACTTC	CASSLGGRLSQETQYF
TRBV30	.	TRBJ1-6	once	TGTGCCTGGAGTGTACTGGGACTGGATAATTCACCCCTCCACTTT	CAWSVLGLDNSPLHF
TRBV19	TRBD1	TRBJ1-2	.	TGTGCCAGTAGTCTCCGGGACAGGGGGCACTATGGCTACACCTTC	CASSLRDRGHYGYTF
TRBV4-1	.	TRBJ2-1	.	TGCGCCAGCAGCCAAGGTGGAGTGAATGAGCAGTTCTTC	CASSQGGVNEQFF
TRBV7-2	TRBD1	TRBJ1-5	.	TGTGCCAGCAGCTTAGTTGGGACAGGGGTGGGTCAGCCCCAGCATTTT	CASSLVGTGVGQPQHF
TRBV7-6	TRBD2	TRBJ2-7	.	TGTGCCAGCAGCTTTCTACTAGCGGGACTCCACGAGCAGTACTTC	CASSFLLAGLHEQYF
TRBV6-5	TRBD1	TRBJ1-1	once	TGTGCCAGCAGATCGACAGGGGAAGCTTTCTTT	CASRSTGEAFF
TRBV29-1	TRBD1	TRBJ1-1	.	TGCAGCGCCCGCCTTGGGACAGGAACTCCTGAAGCTTTCTTT	CSARLGTGTPEAFF
TRBV18	.	TRBJ2-1	.	TGTGCCAGCTCACCACCTGGTAGCTCATACAATGAGCAGTTCTTC	CASSPPGSSYNEQFF
TRBV28	TRBD1	TRBJ1-1	.	TGTGCCAGCAGTGGCACAGGGGGCGCGTACACTGAAGCTTTCTTT	CASSGTGGAYTEAFF
TRBV7-3	TRBD1	TRBJ1-1	.	TGTGCCAGCAGCTTATATCCCCCGGGACAGGGTCCTATGAACACTGAAGCTTTCTTT	CASSLYPPGQGPMNTEAFF
TRBV28	.	TRBJ1-2	few	TGTGCCAGCAGTCAAGATCAGAGACAGCCCGGCTACACCTTC	CASSQDQRQPGYTF
TRBV3-1/TRBV3-2	.	TRBJ1-2	.	TGTGCCAGCAGCCAAGATCTGGGAGGCCGAGGCTACACCTTC	CASSQDLGGRGYTF
TRBV25-1	TRBD2	TRBJ2-1	.	TGTGCCAGCAGTGAATCCAGCGGGAGGGTCGACGAGCAGTTCTTC	CASSESSGRVDEQFF
TRBV6-5	TRBD2	TRBJ2-7	.	TGTGCCAGCAGCCTCCTACTAGCGGGAGGCTACGAGCAGTACTTC	CASSLLLAGGYEQYF
TRBV12-3/TRBV12-4	.	TRBJ1-5	once	TGTGCCAGCAGTTTAACAACCAATCAGCCCCAGCATTTT	CASSLTTNQPQHF
TRBV2	.	TRBJ1-2	.	TGTGCCAGCAGTGCCACAGGGTCCTACTATGGCTACACCTTC	CASSATGSYYGYTF
TRBV6-6	.	TRBJ1-2	.	TGTGCCAGCAGTTACCCTCAGAAATATGGCTACACCTTC	CASSYPQKYGYTF
TRBV12-2	.	TRBJ2-1	.	TGTGCAAGTCGCTTGGATGGACTAGTCCGCAATGAGCAGTTCTTC	CASRLDGLVRNEQFF
TRBV5-1	.	TRBJ2-7	.	TGCGCCAGCAGCTTGGAAGGCCGTCGGGACGAGCAGTACTTC	CASSLEGRRDEQYF
TRBV30	.	TRBJ1-2	.	TGTGCCTGGGGGAGGCTTTACCGGGACGTCCCTAGTGGGGGCTACACCTTC	CAWGRLYRDVPSGGYTF